This T cell receptor beta chain derives from a study of PD-1 blockade in classical Hodgkin lymphoma. Time point reported: cycle 4 day 1 (C4D1), after 6 weeks of nivolumab. Autologous stem cell transplantation was followed by relapse in every patient, and brentuximab vedotin exposure varied. Isolation of CD4+ T cells from thawed PBMCs was performed by magnetic negative selection. The study, taken as a whole, reports: Reported baseline diversity: healthy donors highest, relapsed/refractory patients lowest. CD8+ TCR diversity did not rise significantly by C4D1, unlike CD4+.

With V trimmed by 4 bases and J by 5 bases, 5 bases remained unmatched. Germline V gives CDR1 WNHNN, CDR2 SYGVQD (reference sequence). The CDR3 contains 15 residues. Repertoires were generated with immunoSEQ multiplex PCR, while TCRdb's copy carries only in-frame clones and drops some. Among tens of thousands of clones listed, 90% to 95% were seen once. Points on this clone: Its antigen is undetermined.

The clonotype comes from a human donor with classical Hodgkin lymphoma. The V call is TRBV10-1, the J call TRBJ2-1; 10 positions agree with TRBD2. The sequenced sample was CD4+ T cells from blood, obtained before the fourth cycle of nivolumab. CDR3: CASSVNLAGDNEQFF. The CDR3 DNA is TGCGCCAGCAGTGTTAACCTAGCGGGAGACAATGAGCAGTTCTTC.